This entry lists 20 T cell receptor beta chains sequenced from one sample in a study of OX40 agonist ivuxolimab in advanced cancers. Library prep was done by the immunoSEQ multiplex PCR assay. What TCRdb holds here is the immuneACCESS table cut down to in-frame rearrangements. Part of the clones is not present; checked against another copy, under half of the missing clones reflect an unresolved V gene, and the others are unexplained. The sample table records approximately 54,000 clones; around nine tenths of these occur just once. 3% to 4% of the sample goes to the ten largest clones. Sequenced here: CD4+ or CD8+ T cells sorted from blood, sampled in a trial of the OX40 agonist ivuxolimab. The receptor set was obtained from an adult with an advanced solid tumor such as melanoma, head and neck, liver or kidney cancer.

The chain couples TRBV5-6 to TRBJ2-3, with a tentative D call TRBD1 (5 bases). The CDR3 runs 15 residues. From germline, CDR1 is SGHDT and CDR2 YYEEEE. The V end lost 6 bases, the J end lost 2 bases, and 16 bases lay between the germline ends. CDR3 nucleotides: TGTGCCAGCACCCGCAGACAGATTTACACAGATACGCAGTATTTT. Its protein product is CASTRRQIYTDTQYF.

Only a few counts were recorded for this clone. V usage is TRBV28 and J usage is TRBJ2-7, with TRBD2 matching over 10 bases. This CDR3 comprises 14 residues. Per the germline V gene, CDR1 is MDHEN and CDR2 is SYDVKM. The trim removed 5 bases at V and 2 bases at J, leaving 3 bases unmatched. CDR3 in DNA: TGTGCCAGCAGTAATAGCGGGGGGCCCTACGAGCAGTACTTC. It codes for CASSNSGGPYEQYF.

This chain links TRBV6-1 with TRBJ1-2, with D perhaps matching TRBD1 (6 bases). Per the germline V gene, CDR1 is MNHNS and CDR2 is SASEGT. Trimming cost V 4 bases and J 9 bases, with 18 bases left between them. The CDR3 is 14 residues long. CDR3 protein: CASSGPGQGGSYTF. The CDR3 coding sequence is TGTGCCAGCAGTGGACCTGGACAAGGGGGAAGCTACACCTTC.

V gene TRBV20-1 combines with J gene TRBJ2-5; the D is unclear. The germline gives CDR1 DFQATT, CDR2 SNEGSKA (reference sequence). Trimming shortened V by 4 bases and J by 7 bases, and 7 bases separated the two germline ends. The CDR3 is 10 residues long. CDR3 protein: CSANLRTQYF. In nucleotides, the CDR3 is TGCAGTGCTAACCTGAGGACCCAGTACTTC.

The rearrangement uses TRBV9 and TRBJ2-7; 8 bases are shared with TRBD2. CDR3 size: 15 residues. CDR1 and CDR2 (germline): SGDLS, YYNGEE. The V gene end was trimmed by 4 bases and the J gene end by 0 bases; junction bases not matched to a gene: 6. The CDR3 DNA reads TGTGCCAGCAGCTCGGTAGCGGGGAACTCCTACGAGCAGTACTTC. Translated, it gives CASSSVAGNSYEQYF.

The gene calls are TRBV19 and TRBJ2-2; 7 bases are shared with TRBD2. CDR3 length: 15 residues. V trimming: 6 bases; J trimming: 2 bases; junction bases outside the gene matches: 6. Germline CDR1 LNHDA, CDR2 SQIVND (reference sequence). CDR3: CASSTGGSNTGELFF. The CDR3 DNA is TGTGCCAGTAGCACCGGCGGGAGCAACACCGGGGAGCTGTTTTTT.

The CDR3 bases are TGTGCCAGCAGCCCCTCTAGCGGGGTATCCTACAATGAGCAGTTCTTC. Amino acids: CASSPSSGVSYNEQFF. The rearrangement uses TRBV9 and TRBJ2-1; TRBD2 matches at 9 bases. The trim removed 4 bases at V and 1 base at J, leaving 6 bases unmatched. CDR3 size: 16 residues. The germline CDR1 and CDR2 sequences are SGDLS and YYNGEE.

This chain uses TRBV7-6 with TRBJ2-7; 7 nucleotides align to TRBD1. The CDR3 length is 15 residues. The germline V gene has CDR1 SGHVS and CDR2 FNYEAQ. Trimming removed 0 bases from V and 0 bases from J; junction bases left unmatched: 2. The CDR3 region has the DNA TGTGCCAGCAGCTTAGCGACAGGGAGCTCCTACGAGCAGTACTTC. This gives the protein CASSLATGSSYEQYF.

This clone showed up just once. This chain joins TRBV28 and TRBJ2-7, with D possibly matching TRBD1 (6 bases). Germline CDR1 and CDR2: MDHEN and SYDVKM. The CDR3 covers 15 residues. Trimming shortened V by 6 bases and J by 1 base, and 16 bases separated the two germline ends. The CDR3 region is CASSPTGVLSYEQYF. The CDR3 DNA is TGTGCCAGCAGCCCGACAGGAGTATTGTCCTACGAGCAGTACTTC.

DNA of the CDR3: TGTGCAAGTCGCGGGAACAAAGGGACATGGGTCTATTATGGCTACACCTTC. Residues: CASRGNKGTWVYYGYTF. The rearrangement uses TRBV12-2 and TRBJ1-2; TRBD1 is the table's D call, not checked against the DNA. TRBV12-2 is noted as a pseudogene. This CDR3 has 17 residues.

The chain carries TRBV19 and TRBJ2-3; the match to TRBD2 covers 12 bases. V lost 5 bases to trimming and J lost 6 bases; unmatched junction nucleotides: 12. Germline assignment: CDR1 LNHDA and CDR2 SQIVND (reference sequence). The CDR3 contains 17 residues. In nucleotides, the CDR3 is TGTGCCAGTAGTTCGAAGACTAGCGGGGGATTATCCGATACGCAGTATTTT. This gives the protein CASSSKTSGGLSDTQYF.

Written as DNA, the CDR3 is TGTGCCAGCAGCCCTGGACAGGGGGGCACTGAAGCTTTCTTT. Its translation is CASSPGQGGTEAFF. The chain recombines TRBV7-9 with TRBJ1-1, with TRBD1 identical over 10 bases. J lost 4 bases, V lost 5 bases, and 4 bases had no gene match. From germline, CDR1 is SEHNR and CDR2 FQNEAQ (reference sequence). The length of the CDR3 is 14 residues.

The CDR3 DNA is TGTGCCAGCAGTGTTGAGCGGGGGTGGCACGAGCAGTACTTC. Residues: CASSVERGWHEQYF. The rearrangement joins TRBV6-1 to TRBJ2-7; 8 nucleotides agree with TRBD2. Trimming cost V 4 bases and J 5 bases; bases outside gene matches: 7. The CDR3 has 14 amino acids. CDR1 and CDR2 (germline): MNHNS, SASEGT.

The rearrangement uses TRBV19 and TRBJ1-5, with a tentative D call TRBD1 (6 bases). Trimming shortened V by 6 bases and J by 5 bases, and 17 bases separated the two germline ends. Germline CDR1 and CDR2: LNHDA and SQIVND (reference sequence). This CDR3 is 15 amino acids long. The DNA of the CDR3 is TGTGCCAGTAGAGGCGAAGACAGGCCCTATCAGCCCCAGCATTTT. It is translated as CASRGEDRPYQPQHF.

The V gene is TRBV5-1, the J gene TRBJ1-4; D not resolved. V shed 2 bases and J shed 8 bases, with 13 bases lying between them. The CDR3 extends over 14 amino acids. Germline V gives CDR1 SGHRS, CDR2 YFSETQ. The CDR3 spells CASSFVGRGEKLFF. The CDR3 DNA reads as TGCGCCAGCAGCTTTGTGGGGAGAGGGGAAAAACTGTTTTTT.

The DNA of the CDR3 is TGCGCCAGCAGGCGGGACAGGGGGCTCTCTGGGGCCAACGTCCTGACTTTC. Translation gives CASRRDRGLSGANVLTF. The chain couples TRBV5-1 to TRBJ2-6; 12 nucleotides line up with TRBD1. CDR1 and CDR2 from the germline V gene are SGHRS and YFSETQ. The V and J ends lost 5 bases and 0 bases, in that order; junction bases with no gene match: 3. The CDR3 runs 17 residues.

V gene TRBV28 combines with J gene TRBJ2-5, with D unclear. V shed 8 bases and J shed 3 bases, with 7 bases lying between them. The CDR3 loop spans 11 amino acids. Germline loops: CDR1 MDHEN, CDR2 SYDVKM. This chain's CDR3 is CASLTEETQYF. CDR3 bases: TGTGCCAGCTTAACAGAAGAGACCCAGTACTTC.

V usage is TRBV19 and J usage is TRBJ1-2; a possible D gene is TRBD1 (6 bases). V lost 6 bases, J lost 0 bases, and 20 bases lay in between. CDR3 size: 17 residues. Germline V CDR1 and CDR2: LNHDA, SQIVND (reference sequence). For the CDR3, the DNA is TGTGCCAGTAGCCCCCGGGGGGCAGTCGGTTCTAACTATGGCTACACCTTC. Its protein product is CASSPRGAVGSNYGYTF. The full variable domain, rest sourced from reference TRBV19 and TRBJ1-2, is DGGITQSPKYLFRKEGQNVTLSCEQNLNHDAMYWYRQDPGQGLRLIYYSQIVNDFQKGDIAEGYSVSREKKESFPLTVTSAQKNPTAFYLCASSPRGAVGSNYGYTFGSGTRLTVV.

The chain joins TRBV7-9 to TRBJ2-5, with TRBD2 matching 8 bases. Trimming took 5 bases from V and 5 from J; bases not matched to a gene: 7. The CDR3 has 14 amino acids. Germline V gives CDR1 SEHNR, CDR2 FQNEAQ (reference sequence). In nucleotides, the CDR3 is TGTGCCAGCAGCCATGATAGCGGGATTGAGACCCAGTACTTC. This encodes CASSHDSGIETQYF.

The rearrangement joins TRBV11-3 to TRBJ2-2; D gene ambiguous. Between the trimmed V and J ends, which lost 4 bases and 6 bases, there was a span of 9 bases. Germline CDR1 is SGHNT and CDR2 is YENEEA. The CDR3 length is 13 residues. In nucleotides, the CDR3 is TGTGCCAGCAGCTCCATTGGCTCCGGGGAGCTGTTTTTT. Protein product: CASSSIGSGELFF.